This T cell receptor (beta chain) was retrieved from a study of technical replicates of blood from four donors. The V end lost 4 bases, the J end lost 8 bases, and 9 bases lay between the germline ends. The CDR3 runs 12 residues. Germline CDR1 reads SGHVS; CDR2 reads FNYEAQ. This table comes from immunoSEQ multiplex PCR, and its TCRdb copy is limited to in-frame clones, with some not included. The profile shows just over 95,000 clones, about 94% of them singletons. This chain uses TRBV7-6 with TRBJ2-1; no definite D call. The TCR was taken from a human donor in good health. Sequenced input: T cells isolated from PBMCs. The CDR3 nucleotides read TGTGCCAGCAGCTACCTCCGGGATGAGCAGTTCTTC. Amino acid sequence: CASSYLRDEQFF.